These 21 T cell receptor beta chains came from one sample sequenced in a study of shared clonotypes between healthy human individuals. Using immunoSEQ multiplex PCR, the repertoire was profiled, and TCRdb retains in-frame clones only, with some absent. The data show 2,500,000 or so clones, 85% to 95% seen once. The sample comprised naive CD4+ T cells sorted from blood. Subset defined: CD45RA+ positively selected. The receptors come from a man aged 18 to 29 in good health.

The chain uses TRBV5-1 and TRBJ2-2, with 7 bases fitting TRBD1. CDR3 length equals 15 residues. CDR1 is SGHRS, CDR2 YFSETQ, per germline. Trimming removed 3 bases from V and 4 bases from J; junction bases left unmatched: 6. The CDR3 is CASSSRDSGTGELFF. CDR3 coding DNA: TGCGCCAGCAGCTCCCGGGACAGCGGCACCGGGGAGCTGTTTTTT.

This chain joins TRBV2 and TRBJ2-7; possibly TRBD2 for D (6 bases). This CDR3 has 14 amino acids. Germline V gene data show CDR1 as SNHLY and CDR2 as FYNNEI. V was shortened by 3 bases and J by 3 bases, with 12 bases between the two germline ends. CDR3 bases: TGTGCCAGCAGTGACCGGGACTGGGGCTACGAGCAGTACTTC. This encodes CASSDRDWGYEQYF.

The V gene is TRBV4-1, the J gene TRBJ2-7; D gene ambiguous. Germline CDR1 reads MGHRA; CDR2 reads YSYEKL. The CDR3 sequence is 15 residues long. Trimming shortened V by 5 bases and J by 3 bases, and 17 bases separated the two germline ends. The CDR3 nucleotides read TGCGCCAGCAGCGAAGCAGTCCTTCCCCGCTACGAGCAGTACTTC. As protein: CASSEAVLPRYEQYF.

This clone showed up just a few times. This chain links TRBV2 with TRBJ1-2; D is unclear. V lost 2 bases to trimming and J lost 1 base, with 5 bases between them. CDR1 SNHLY and CDR2 FYNNEI come from the germline V gene. This CDR3 has 13 residues. CDR3 nucleotide sequence: TGTGCCAGCAGTGAATATCGTAACTATGGCTACACCTTC. Its protein product is CASSEYRNYGYTF. The full variable domain, completed using reference TRBV2 and TRBJ1-2, is EPEVTQTPSHQVTQMGQEVILRCVPISNHLYFYWYRQILGQKVEFLVSFYNNEISEKSEIFDDQFSVERPDGSNFTLKIRSTKLEDSAMYFCASSEYRNYGYTFGSGTRLTVV.

This chain joins TRBV13 and TRBJ2-7, with TRBD1 matching 8 bases. CDR3 length: 16 amino acids. Germline V lookup: CDR1 PRHDT, CDR2 FYEKMQ (reference sequence). Unmatched junction bases numbered 9, after V lost 3 bases and J lost 2 bases. In DNA form, the CDR3 reads TGTGCCAGCAGCTTGACCTTTAGGACAGGGCCCTACGAGCAGTACTTC. This translates into CASSLTFRTGPYEQYF.

The rearrangement links TRBV19 to TRBJ1-4; TRBD1 is a possible D gene (6 bases). CDR1 is LNHDA and CDR2 is SQIVND in the germline V gene (reference sequence). V was shortened by 6 bases and J by 0 bases, with 11 bases between the two germline ends. The CDR3 is 15 residues long. The CDR3 loop reads CASRDRLTTNEKLFF. DNA of the CDR3: TGTGCCAGTAGGGACAGACTCACAACTAATGAAAAACTGTTTTTT.

This clone was seen once. The rearrangement joins TRBV6-6 to TRBJ2-1; 7 nucleotides line up with TRBD2. The CDR3 length is 14 residues. V shed 5 bases and J 4 bases; nucleotides not matched to a gene: 5. Looked up from germline, CDR1 is MNHNY and CDR2 is SVGAGI (reference sequence). The CDR3 reads CASSRSGVYNEQFF. Written as DNA, the CDR3 is TGTGCCAGCAGTAGAAGCGGGGTATACAATGAGCAGTTCTTC.

This chain joins TRBV7-9 and TRBJ1-2; TRBD1 agrees at 9 bases. The CDR3 runs to 15 residues. Unmatched junction bases numbered 8, after V lost 2 bases and J lost 7 bases. From germline, CDR1 is SEHNR and CDR2 FQNEAQ (reference sequence). DNA of the CDR3: TGTGCCAGCAGCTTAACCGGGACAGGGACACCTGGCTACACCTTC. Translating gives CASSLTGTGTPGYTF.

A note on this clone: The sample holds other DNA sequences that translate to the same CDR3. This chain uses TRBV5-1 with TRBJ2-1; 8 bases align to TRBD2. Germline values: CDR1 SGHRS, CDR2 YFSETQ. This CDR3 region has 15 residues. After removal of 0 bases from V and 6 bases from J, the junction contained 5 bases not matched to a gene. For the CDR3, the DNA is TGCGCCAGCAGCTTGGTTGCGGGAGGATTCAATGAGCAGTTCTTC. Its protein product is CASSLVAGGFNEQFF.

The chain combines TRBV29-1 with TRBJ2-7; D possibly corresponds to TRBD2 (6 bases). V dropped 1 base and J dropped 4 bases, with 8 bases sitting between them. This CDR3 comprises 12 residues. The germline V gene has CDR1 SQVTM and CDR2 ANQGSEA. CDR3 amino acids: CSVEAEGYEQYF. CDR3 DNA sequence: TGCAGCGTTGAAGCGGAGGGATACGAGCAGTACTTC.

V and J are TRBV6-6 and TRBJ1-2, with 9 bases aligning to TRBD1. In germline, CDR1 is MNHNY, CDR2 SVGAGI (reference sequence). This CDR3 is built from 16 residues. V was pared by 6 bases and J by 4 bases, with 12 bases of the junction left unmatched. CDR3 coding DNA: TGTGCCAGCAGCGCAGGAACGGGACAGGGCAGCTATGGCTACACCTTC. Amino acid sequence: CASSAGTGQGSYGYTF.

This chain connects TRBV6-5 to TRBJ1-2; D possibly corresponds to TRBD1 (5 bases). The CDR3 extends over 13 amino acids. CDR1 and CDR2 from the germline V gene are MNHEY and SVGAGI. The V and J ends lost 6 bases and 5 bases respectively, with 13 bases between them. The CDR3 DNA follows: TGTGCCAGCAGCCGACAGCGGACTTATGGCTACACCTTC. Amino acids: CASSRQRTYGYTF.

This clone turned up a few times. Other DNA variants within this sample encode the same CDR3. CDR3 coding DNA: TGTGCCAGCAGTGACTGGAGGAACACTGAAGCTTTCTTT. It specifies CASSDWRNTEAFF. This chain connects TRBV2 to TRBJ1-1; D gene uncertain. With 3 bases removed from V and 1 base from J, the gap between germline ends came to 6 bases. In germline, CDR1 is SNHLY, CDR2 FYNNEI. This CDR3 region has 13 residues.

The J gene is TRBJ2-5, the V gene TRBV6-5; 13 nucleotides align to TRBD2. V trimming: 2 bases; J trimming: 5 bases; junction bases outside the gene matches: 5. The CDR3 sequence is 16 residues long. The germline CDR1 and CDR2 sequences are MNHEY and SVGAGI. The CDR3 coding sequence is TGTGCCAGCAGTTACGGTTCGACTAGCGGGAGGGAGACCCAGTACTTC. Encoded protein: CASSYGSTSGRETQYF.

The gene calls are TRBV6-5 and TRBJ1-5; tentative D call: TRBD1 (6 bases). The germline V and J ends were trimmed by 2 bases and 0 bases, with 11 bases remaining between them. Germline CDR1 MNHEY, CDR2 SVGAGI. This CDR3 contains 16 residues. CDR3 DNA sequence: TGTGCCAGCAGTTACGGGACAAGATATAGCAATCAGCCCCAGCATTTT. Residues: CASSYGTRYSNQPQHF.

The V call is TRBV5-6, the J call TRBJ1-2, with a possible D match to TRBD1 (5 bases). With 2 bases removed from V and 7 bases from J, the gap between germline ends came to 15 bases. CDR3 length equals 14 residues. Germline CDR1 and CDR2: SGHDT and YYEEEE. The CDR3 sequence is CASSFSGTQGGYTF. The CDR3, as DNA: TGTGCCAGCAGCTTCTCCGGGACCCAAGGTGGCTACACCTTC. The entire variable domain, with the rest obtained from reference TRBV5-6 and TRBJ1-2, is as follows: DAGVTQSPTHLIKTRGQQVTLRCSPKSGHDTVSWYQQALGQGPQFIFQYYEEEERQRGNFPDRFSGHQFPNYSSELNVNALLLGDSALYLCASSFSGTQGGYTFGSGTRLTVV.

As regards this clone: The same CDR3 is also encoded by other DNA sequences in this sample. The chain employs TRBV7-2 and TRBJ1-2; 8 bases line up with TRBD1. The CDR3 covers 13 residues. With V trimmed by 5 bases and J by 7 bases, 6 bases remained unmatched. Per the germline V gene, CDR1 is SGHTA and CDR2 is FQGNSA. The CDR3 DNA reads TGTGCCAGCAGCCCACGGACAGGGCCTGGCTACACCTTC. Translating gives CASSPRTGPGYTF. Variable domain in full (rest from reference TRBV7-2 and TRBJ1-2): GAGVSQSPSNKVTEKGKDVELRCDPISGHTALYWYRQSLGQGLEFLIYFQGNSAPDKSGLPSDRFSAERTGGSVSTLTIQRTQQEDSAVYLCASSPRTGPGYTFGSGTRLTVV.

This clone was detected a few times. V gene TRBV6-6 combines with J gene TRBJ2-2; no clear D gene. The CDR3 is 12 amino acids. Trimming left V 6 bases short and J 3 bases short, with 5 bases between. The germline gives CDR1 MNHNY, CDR2 SVGAGI (reference sequence). Here the CDR3 DNA reads TGTGCCAGCAGCCGGGACACCGGGGAGCTGTTTTTT. Its translation is CASSRDTGELFF.

This clone was seen just once. The chain uses TRBV6-5 and TRBJ2-7, with 7 bases that match TRBD1. CDR3 length: 14 amino acids. Germline lookup yields CDR1 MNHEY and CDR2 SVGAGI. V shed 7 bases and J 0 bases; nucleotides not matched to a gene: 6. As DNA, the CDR3 is TGTGCCAGCAAGGGGGCCCTTGGCTCCTACGAGCAGTACTTC. The encoded protein is CASKGALGSYEQYF.

This chain uses TRBV15 with TRBJ2-7, with 9 positions matching TRBD1. This CDR3 has 19 residues. The J segment lost 5 bases and the V segment lost 0 bases, leaving 17 bases of the junction unmatched. Germline-derived CDR1 and CDR2 are LNHNV and YYDKDF (reference sequence). CDR3 nucleotides: TGTGCCACCAGCAGAGACTCTTTGGACCGGGGACAGGGATTCCACGAGCAGTACTTC. Amino acids: CATSRDSLDRGQGFHEQYF.

The genes are TRBV30 and TRBJ2-7; TRBD1 agrees at 7 bases. Germline CDR1 is GTSNPN and CDR2 is SVGIG (reference sequence). The trim removed 7 bases at V and 6 bases at J, leaving 6 bases unmatched. This CDR3 is 11 amino acids long. The CDR3 nucleotides read TGTGCCTACGGGACAGAAGGCGAGCAGTACTTC. Amino acid sequence: CAYGTEGEQYF.